This T cell receptor (beta chain) was observed in a study of B cell selection in AIRE deficiency. Libraries were prepared by immunoSEQ multiplex PCR; TCRdb keeps only in-frame clonotypes and omits some of them. The sample contains some 24,000 clones, approximately 96% of which appear only once. The CDR3 length is 14 residues. Germline V gene sequence: CDR1 MNHNS, CDR2 SASEGT. V trimming: 7 bases; J trimming: 2 bases; junction bases outside the gene matches: 4. CD4+CD127+ cells were sorted as the conventional CD4 T cells. The receptor was derived from a human donor in good health. The sample was CD4+CD127+ conventional T cells sorted from PBMCs. This chain joins TRBV6-1 and TRBJ2-7; 11 nucleotides agree with TRBD2. The CDR3 region is CASNRLAGTYEQYF. The CDR3 DNA reads TGTGCCAGCAACCGACTAGCGGGAACCTACGAGCAGTACTTC.